What follows are 16 T cell receptor beta chains derived from one specimen sequenced in a study of blood T cell repertoires in COVID-19. Assay: immunoSEQ multiplex PCR; the TCRdb copy retains only in-frame clones and omits some. This sample has almost 200,000 clones, with about nine tenths found just once. The sequenced sample consisted of peripheral blood. The receptors derive from a woman aged 70-85 years with acute or convalescent COVID-19.

The chain is built from TRBV5-6 and TRBJ1-2; D might be TRBD1 (5 bases). The ends were cut back, 5 bases at V and 4 bases at J, with 24 bases in the middle. Germline CDR1 reads SGHDT; CDR2 reads YYEEEE. This CDR3 is built from 17 residues. CDR3 residues: CASRHSAGGWAAYGYTF. The CDR3, as DNA: TGTGCCAGCAGACATTCTGCCGGGGGTTGGGCCGCCTATGGCTACACCTTC.

Note on this clone: One end of the junction is discordant with germline, which a read error may explain. The chain uses TRBV5-4 and TRBJ2-1, with a tentative D call TRBD2 (7 bases). This CDR3 has 12 residues. CDR1 and CDR2 from the germline V gene are SGHNT and YYREEE (reference sequence). The CDR3 sequence is CASSLSGGGPLF. The CDR3 coding sequence is TGTGCCAGCAGCTTAAGTGGCGGGGGCCCACTCTTC.

The genes are TRBV21-1 and TRBJ2-3; TRBD1, as called in the table, went unchecked against the DNA. TRBV21-1 is classified as a pseudogene. The CDR3 length is 13 residues. The DNA for the CDR3 is TGTGCCACTAGGCCCCAGGGTAAAGATACGCAGTATTTT. It specifies CATRPQGKDTQYF.

This chain joins TRBV28 and TRBJ1-2, with 8 bases matching TRBD1. This CDR3 is built from 13 residues. Looked up from germline, CDR1 is MDHEN and CDR2 is SYDVKM. The V gene end was trimmed by 7 bases and the J gene end by 8 bases; junction bases not matched to a gene: 9. CDR3 loop: CASKGEQGEGYTF. Written as DNA, the CDR3 is TGTGCCAGCAAGGGTGAACAGGGGGAAGGCTACACCTTC.

CDR3 residues: CASSSTGNRYNEQFF. In DNA form, the CDR3 reads TGTGCCAGCAGTTCGACAGGGAATAGATACAATGAGCAGTTCTTC. The V call is TRBV6-6, the J call TRBJ2-1; 7 bases fit TRBD1. CDR3 length: 15 amino acids. The ends lost 4 bases at V and 4 bases at J; junction bases unmatched: 7. CDR1 is MNHNY and CDR2 is SVGAGI in the germline V gene (reference sequence).

The chain's CDR3 is CSGSTGSSYEQYF. The CDR3, as DNA: TGCAGCGGCTCTACAGGGAGCTCCTACGAGCAGTACTTC. The rearrangement links TRBV29-1 to TRBJ2-7; a weak D match, TRBD1 (6 bases). Germline CDR1 reads SQVTM; CDR2 reads ANQGSEA. This CDR3 is built from 13 residues. Trimming shortened V by 7 bases and J by 0 bases, and 13 bases separated the two germline ends.

The chain combines TRBV19 with TRBJ1-2; the match to TRBD1 covers 7 bases. Germline V gives CDR1 LNHDA, CDR2 SQIVND (reference sequence). Trimming at V came to 9 bases and at J to 8 bases, leaving 15 bases not matched to a gene. There are 14 residues in the CDR3. CDR3 DNA sequence: TGTGCCAGCCGATGGACAGGTGGGGTTCAAGGCTACACCTTC. Translation: CASRWTGGVQGYTF.

The genes are TRBV27 and TRBJ1-4; D remains ambiguous. The V and J ends lost 0 bases and 3 bases respectively, with 8 bases between them. There are 15 residues in the CDR3. Germline-derived CDR1 and CDR2 are MNHEY and SMNVEV (reference sequence). The DNA for the CDR3 is TGTGCCAGCAGTTTATCCACAATTGCTAATGAAAAACTGTTTTTT. It codes for CASSLSTIANEKLFF.

The CDR3 sequence: CASSQVLGANQPQHF. CDR3 DNA: TGCGCCAGCAGCCAAGTTCTAGGGGCTAATCAGCCCCAGCATTTT. The J gene is TRBJ1-5, the V gene TRBV4-1; TRBD1 is a possible D gene (5 bases). The CDR3 spans 15 residues. Germline assignment: CDR1 MGHRA and CDR2 YSYEKL. Trimming stripped 1 base from V and 4 bases from J, with 11 bases between.

V and J are TRBV28 and TRBJ1-5; D is ambiguous. The V and J ends lost 7 bases and 1 base respectively, with 5 bases between them. The length of the CDR3 is 12 residues. From germline, CDR1 is MDHEN and CDR2 SYDVKM. The CDR3 spells CASNRSNQPQHF. The CDR3 DNA reads TGTGCCAGCAACCGGAGCAATCAGCCCCAGCATTTT.

This clone was counted between two and nine times. The chain combines TRBV20-1 with TRBJ1-5; 8 bases map to TRBD1. V was pared by 3 bases and J by 0 bases, with 4 bases of the junction left unmatched. Germline V gene lookup returns CDR1 DFQATT and CDR2 SNEGSKA (reference sequence). The CDR3 loop spans 15 amino acids. The CDR3 here is CSASPDRGSNQPQHF. CDR3 sequence (DNA): TGCAGTGCTAGTCCAGACAGGGGTAGCAATCAGCCCCAGCATTTT.

The chain joins TRBV7-9 to TRBJ2-7, with a tentative D call TRBD2 (5 bases). The CDR3 has 15 residues. CDR1 and CDR2 from the germline V gene are SEHNR and FQNEAQ (reference sequence). Trimming pared 6 bases from V and 3 bases from J, leaving 18 bases between. CDR3 amino acids: CASSSPADSLYEQYF. The CDR3 DNA reads TGTGCCAGCAGTTCGCCGGCGGACTCGCTCTACGAGCAGTACTTC.

The chain employs TRBV3-1 (or the pseudogene TRBV3-2) and TRBJ2-2; 10 nucleotides match TRBD2. Germline lookup yields CDR1 LGHDT and CDR2 YNNKEL (reference sequence). CDR3 length equals 13 residues. The V segment lost 4 bases and the J segment 17 bases; nucleotides outside the gene matches: 10. The CDR3 nucleotides read TGTGCCAGCAGCCCAGCGGGAGGGCCGGTGTATTTTTTT. Translation gives CASSPAGGPVYFF.

This clone was counted a single time. The V call is TRBV19, the J call TRBJ1-5, with 10 nucleotides matching TRBD1. Trimming took 4 bases from V and 3 from J; bases not matched to a gene: 3. The germline gives CDR1 LNHDA, CDR2 SQIVND (reference sequence). This CDR3 spans 15 amino acids. The CDR3 coding sequence is TGTGCCAGTAGTACAGACAGGGGGCTCAATCAGCCCCAGCATTTT. Its protein is CASSTDRGLNQPQHF.

The rearrangement joins TRBV28 to TRBJ2-7; 7 bases align to TRBD2. CDR3 length: 14 amino acids. Germline loops: CDR1 MDHEN, CDR2 SYDVKM. V lost 2 bases to trimming and J lost 3 bases; unmatched junction nucleotides: 4. CDR3 DNA sequence: TGTGCCAGCAGTTTAGGCGGGAGCCTCTACGAGCAGTACTTC. It translates to CASSLGGSLYEQYF.

The CDR3 DNA is TGTGCCAGCAGGGAGGGCACTGAAGCTTTCTTT. This gives the protein CASREGTEAFF. The chain links TRBV28 to TRBJ1-1; no clear D. CDR1 is MDHEN and CDR2 is SYDVKM in the germline V gene. The V and J ends lost 6 bases and 4 bases respectively, with 6 bases between them. CDR3 length: 11 amino acids.